The sequence of this T cell receptor (beta chain) was determined in a study of blood T cells in healthy people across ages. With regard to this clonotype: Its antigen is not identified.

General study points: There were more naive CD4+ cells and higher diversity in long-lived donors than in aged donors.

The study recruited healthy Caucasian donors from Russia who were aged about 6 to 90. Through a sample-barcoded 5' primer and a J-beta primer mix, a second PCR was run for about 6 to 11 cycles. TCRdb used MiXCR to reprocess the 5' RACE reads, holding one entry per CDR3 protein. The data contain approximately 770,000 distinct CDR3 sequences, more than 45% of them singletons. The TCR originated in a man aged 25 to 40 in good health. Sequencing was carried out using blood.

CDR3 DNA sequence: TGTGCCAGCAGCCAAACCCGCGGGGGAGAGCAGTTCTTC. The encoded protein is CASSQTRGGEQFF. This chain uses TRBV11-1 with TRBJ2-1; 7 bases are shared with TRBD2. CDR3 length: 13 amino acids. Looked up from germline, CDR1 is SGHAT and CDR2 is FQDESV (reference sequence). Unmatched junction bases numbered 8, after V lost 5 bases and J lost 10 bases.